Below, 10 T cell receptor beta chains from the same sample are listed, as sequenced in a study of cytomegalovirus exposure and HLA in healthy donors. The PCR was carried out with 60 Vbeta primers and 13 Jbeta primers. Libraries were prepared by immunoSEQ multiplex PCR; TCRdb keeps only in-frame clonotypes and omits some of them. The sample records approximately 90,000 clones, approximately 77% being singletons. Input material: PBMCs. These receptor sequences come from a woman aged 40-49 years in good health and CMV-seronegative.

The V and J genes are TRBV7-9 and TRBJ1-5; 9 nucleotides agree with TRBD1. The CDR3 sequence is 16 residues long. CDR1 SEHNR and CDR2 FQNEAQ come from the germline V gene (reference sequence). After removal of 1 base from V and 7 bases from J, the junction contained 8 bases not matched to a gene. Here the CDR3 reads CASSLDGTGSAQPQHF. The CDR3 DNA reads TGTGCCAGCAGCTTAGACGGGACAGGGTCAGCCCAGCCCCAGCATTTT.

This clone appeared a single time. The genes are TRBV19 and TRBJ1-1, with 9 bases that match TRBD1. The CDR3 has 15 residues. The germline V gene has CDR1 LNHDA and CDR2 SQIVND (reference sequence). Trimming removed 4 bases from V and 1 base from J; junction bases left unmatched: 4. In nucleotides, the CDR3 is TGTGCCAGTAGTAAGACAGGGGGGCCGAACACTGAAGCTTTCTTT. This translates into CASSKTGGPNTEAFF.

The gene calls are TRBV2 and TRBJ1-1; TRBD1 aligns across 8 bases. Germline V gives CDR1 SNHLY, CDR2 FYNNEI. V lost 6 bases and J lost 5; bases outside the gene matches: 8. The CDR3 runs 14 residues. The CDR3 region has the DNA TGTGCCAGCAGGACTGGACAGGGATATACTGAAGCTTTCTTT. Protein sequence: CASRTGQGYTEAFF.

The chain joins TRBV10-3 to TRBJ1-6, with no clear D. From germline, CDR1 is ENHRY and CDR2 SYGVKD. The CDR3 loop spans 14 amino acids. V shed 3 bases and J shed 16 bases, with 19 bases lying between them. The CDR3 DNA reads TGTGCCATCAGTGATTCACCATTGCGCGCCCAACTCCACTTT. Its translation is CAISDSPLRAQLHF.

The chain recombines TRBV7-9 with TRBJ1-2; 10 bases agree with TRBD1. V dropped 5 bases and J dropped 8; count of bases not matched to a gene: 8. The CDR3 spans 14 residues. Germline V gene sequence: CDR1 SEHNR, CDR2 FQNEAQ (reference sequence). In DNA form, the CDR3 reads TGTGCCAGCAGCCCTGGACAGGGGGATCTGGGCTACACCTTC. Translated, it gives CASSPGQGDLGYTF.

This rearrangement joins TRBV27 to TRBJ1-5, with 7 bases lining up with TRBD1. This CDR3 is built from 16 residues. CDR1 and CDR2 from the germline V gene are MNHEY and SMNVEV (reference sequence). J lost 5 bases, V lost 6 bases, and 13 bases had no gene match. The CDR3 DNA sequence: TGTGCCAGCAGACAAGACAGGGCTGGGTCCTATCAGCCCCAGCATTTT. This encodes CASRQDRAGSYQPQHF.

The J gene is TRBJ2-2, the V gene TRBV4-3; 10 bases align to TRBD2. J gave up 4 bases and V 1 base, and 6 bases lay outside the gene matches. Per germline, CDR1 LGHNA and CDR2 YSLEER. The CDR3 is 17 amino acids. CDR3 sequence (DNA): TGCGCCAGCAGCCAAGTTCTTAGCGGGGGGCGCACCGGGGAGCTGTTTTTT. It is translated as CASSQVLSGGRTGELFF.

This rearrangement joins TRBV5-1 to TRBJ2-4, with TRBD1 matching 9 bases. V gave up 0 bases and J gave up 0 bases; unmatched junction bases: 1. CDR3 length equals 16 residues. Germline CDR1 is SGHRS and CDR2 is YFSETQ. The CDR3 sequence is CASSLGQGVAKNIQYF. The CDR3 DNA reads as TGCGCCAGCAGCTTGGGACAGGGGGTAGCCAAAAACATTCAGTACTTC.

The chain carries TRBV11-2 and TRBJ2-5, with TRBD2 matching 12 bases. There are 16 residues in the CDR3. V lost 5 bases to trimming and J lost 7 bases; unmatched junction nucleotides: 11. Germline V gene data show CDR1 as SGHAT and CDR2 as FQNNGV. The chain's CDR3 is CASSPQLAGGKRTQYF. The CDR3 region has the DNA TGTGCCAGCAGCCCCCAACTAGCGGGGGGCAAAAGGACCCAGTACTTC.

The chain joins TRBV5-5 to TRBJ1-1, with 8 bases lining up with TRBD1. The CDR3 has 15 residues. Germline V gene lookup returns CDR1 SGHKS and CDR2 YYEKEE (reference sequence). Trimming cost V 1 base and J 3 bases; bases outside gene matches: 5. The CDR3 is CASSLRPGQDTEAFF. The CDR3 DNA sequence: TGTGCCAGCAGCTTGAGACCGGGACAGGACACTGAAGCTTTCTTT.